Below, one TCR beta chain is given with its context. The sample comes from a study of beta chain features in type 1 diabetes. Germline lookup yields CDR1 MGHDK and CDR2 SYGVNS. The CDR3 is 14 amino acids. Investigators reverse transcribed all isolated RNA, so they sequenced expressed TCRB transcripts. TCRdb's table, derived via immunoSEQ multiplex PCR, lists solely in-frame clones and lacks some. This sample yields under 500,000 clones, of which about 32% are seen a single time; roughly 0.066% belongs to the top ten. The V gene is TRBV25-1, the J gene TRBJ2-7; 8 bases are a match to TRBD2. The origin of this receptor is a man between 18 and 35 years old in good health. Input material: naive CD4+ T cells from blood. The CDR3 is CAAGVDKQWGEQYF. In nucleotides, the CDR3 is TGTGCAGCGGGAGTCGATAAACAGTGGGGGGAGCAGTACTTC.